These T cell receptor beta chains were read from a single sample in a study of T cells in localized non-small cell lung cancer. Sequenced by immunoSEQ multiplex PCR; TCRdb stores in-frame clones only, minus some. This table holds tens of thousands of clones, 75% to 90% found once. The sequencing used PBMCs, collected before any cancer treatment. The receptors stem from a man aged 40-75 years with stage II squamous cell lung carcinoma. The CDR3 runs from the conserved cysteine through the conserved F or W. The D gene is left open where the match is weak. Expanded clones get a size class; other rows say once, few or many, or leave the size out.

V gene	CDR3 length	D gene	J gene	clone size	CDR3 protein
TRBV29-1	14	-	TRBJ2-2	-	CSVVQGADTGELFF
TRBV30	14	TRBD1	TRBJ1-1	-	CAWTRDRGTTEAFF
TRBV5-6	14	-	TRBJ1-6	-	CASSIGGLNSPLHF
TRBV28	11	-	TRBJ1-1	-	CASSRDIAAFF
TRBV11-3	15	-	TRBJ2-3	-	CASSSDPETTSTQYF
TRBV7-6	15	TRBD2	TRBJ2-1	-	CASSFLAGSYNEQFF
TRBV7-9	14	-	TRBJ2-3	-	CASSLEAGSDTQYF
TRBV20-1	11	-	TRBJ1-3	-	CSARPGDTIYF
TRBV7-5	14	-	TRBJ2-7	-	CVRSSGQGAYEQYF
TRBV14	11	-	TRBJ2-1	-	CASSAGPRGFF
TRBV27	17	TRBD2	TRBJ2-2	-	CASHSTSGSVDTGELFF
TRBV4-1	14	-	TRBJ1-2	-	CASSATRTNYGYTF
TRBV6-6	14	-	TRBJ1-3	-	CASRGENSGNTIYF
TRBV6-5	14	-	TRBJ1-2	-	CASSPQASNYGYTF
TRBV7-2	13	-	TRBJ1-2	-	CASHSGEPWGYTF
TRBV19	13	-	TRBJ2-5	-	CASSRRWRETQYF
TRBV14	14	-	TRBJ2-3	medium-sized	CASSRTGTTDTQYF
TRBV5-6	14	-	TRBJ2-5	-	CASSLGAYGETQYF
TRBV7-3	13	-	TRBJ2-3	-	CASSLDRTDTQYF
TRBV2	17	TRBD1	TRBJ2-2	-	CARSFGQGRVGTGELFF
TRBV2	15	TRBD2	TRBJ2-7	-	CASSEVGLDRREQYF
TRBV6-1	13	TRBD2	TRBJ2-1	-	CASSPTTSGEQFF
TRBV11-2	13	-	TRBJ1-2	-	CASSPLGQHGYTF
TRBV7-3	14	-	TRBJ1-1	once	CASSLTPRGTEAFF
TRBV11-1	16	TRBD1	TRBJ1-1	once	CASSFGTQGVKTEAFF
TRBV5-1	13	-	TRBJ1-1	once	CASSLNRNTEAFF
TRBV2	15	-	TRBJ1-1	-	CASSEVLGRDTEAFF
TRBV9	15	-	TRBJ2-2	-	CASSVGTTNTGELFF
TRBV30	14	-	TRBJ1-1	-	CAWSSTGPNTEAFF
TRBV30	13	-	TRBJ2-1	few	CAISGTSGSEQFF
TRBV6-5	15	-	TRBJ1-2	medium-sized	CASSSLAGRRYGYTF
TRBV27	13	-	TRBJ1-1	-	CASRPTESTEAFF
TRBV29-1	14	TRBD2	TRBJ2-5	-	CSVAMAGVVETQYF
TRBV4-1	14	TRBD1	TRBJ1-4	-	CASSYTGVSEKLFF
TRBV6-6	14	-	TRBJ2-7	-	CASSSTGTFYEQYF
TRBV25-1	14	-	TRBJ1-6	-	CASSQGTRNSPLHF
TRBV27	15	-	TRBJ1-1	-	CASSLRGTVNTEAFF
TRBV6-6	12	-	TRBJ1-1	-	CASNAMNTEAFF
TRBV7-6	14	TRBD1	TRBJ1-6	-	CASSPGQGASPLHF
TRBV14	15	TRBD1	TRBJ2-1	once	CASSLTGVPYNEQFF
TRBV5-1	14	-	TRBJ2-2	-	CASSLWQNTGELFF